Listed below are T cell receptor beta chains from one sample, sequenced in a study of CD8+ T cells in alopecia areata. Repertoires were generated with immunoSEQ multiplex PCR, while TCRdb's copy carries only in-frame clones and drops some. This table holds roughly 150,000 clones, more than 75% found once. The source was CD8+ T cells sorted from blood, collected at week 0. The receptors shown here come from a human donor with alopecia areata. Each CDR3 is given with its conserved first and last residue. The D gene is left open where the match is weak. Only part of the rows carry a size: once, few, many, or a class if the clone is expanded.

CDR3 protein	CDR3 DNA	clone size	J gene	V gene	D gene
CASSFTGAVATGELFF	TGCGCCAGCAGCTTTACAGGGGCGGTAGCCACCGGGGAGCTGTTTTTT	.	TRBJ2-2	TRBV5-1	TRBD1
CASSLKISDSSFLYNEQFF	TGTGCCAGCAGCTTAAAGATAAGCGATTCCTCGTTCTTATACAATGAGCAGTTCTTC	.	TRBJ2-1	TRBV7-3	.
CASSSTQVALTYEQYF	TGTGCCAGCAGCTCTACCCAGGTAGCCTTAACCTACGAGCAGTACTTC	.	TRBJ2-7	TRBV11-2	.
CASSSETSRTYEQYF	TGTGCCAGCAGCTCGGAGACTAGCCGAACCTACGAGCAGTACTTC	.	TRBJ2-7	TRBV7-9	TRBD2
CSVGPYGRAGETQYF	TGCAGCGTTGGCCCCTACGGGAGGGCCGGGGAGACCCAGTACTTC	.	TRBJ2-5	TRBV29-1	TRBD2
CASSLGSQPQHF	TGTGCCAGCAGCTTGGGGTCTCAGCCCCAGCATTTT	.	TRBJ1-5	TRBV7-9	.
CASSPGGRTEQFF	TGCGCCAGCAGCCCCGGGGGGCGTACTGAGCAGTTCTTC	.	TRBJ2-1	TRBV5-1	.
CASSLSSNGYTF	TGTGCCAGCAGCCTGTCTTCAAATGGCTACACCTTC	.	TRBJ1-2	TRBV7-8	.
CAWSEGQGKYEQYF	TGTGCCTGGAGTGAGGGACAGGGAAAGTACGAGCAGTACTTC	.	TRBJ2-7	TRBV30	TRBD1
CASSLWNSNEQFF	TGTGCCAGCAGCTTGTGGAACAGCAATGAGCAGTTCTTC	few	TRBJ2-1	TRBV5-4	.
CSVQGVNSYEQYF	TGCAGCGTTCAGGGGGTCAATTCCTACGAGCAGTACTTC	.	TRBJ2-7	TRBV29-1	TRBD1
CASSLELNQPQHF	TGTGCCAGCAGCTTAGAACTAAATCAGCCCCAGCATTTT	.	TRBJ1-5	TRBV7-6	.
CASHRRDTTTDTQYF	TGTGCCAGTCATCGCCGGGACACCACCACAGATACGCAGTATTTT	.	TRBJ2-3	TRBV27	.
CASSLTGAEQYF	TGTGCCAGCAGCCTTACAGGAGCCGAGCAGTACTTC	.	TRBJ2-7	TRBV7-3	.
CASSVARTSGADEQFF	TGTGCCAGCAGCGTAGCTCGGACTAGCGGGGCGGATGAGCAGTTCTTC	.	TRBJ2-1	TRBV9	TRBD2
CASNLGQYDEQYF	TGTGCCAGCAACCTGGGACAGTATGACGAGCAGTACTTC	.	TRBJ2-7	TRBV2	TRBD1
CASSPGTSGYEQYF	TGTGCCAGTAGCCCCGGGACTAGCGGCTACGAGCAGTACTTC	.	TRBJ2-7	TRBV19	TRBD2
CAWSSGFNTEAFF	TGTGCCTGGAGCTCTGGCTTTAACACTGAAGCTTTCTTT	.	TRBJ1-1	TRBV30	.
CAWLLSGGLTDTQYF	TGTGCCTGGCTCCTGAGCGGGGGGCTCACAGATACGCAGTATTTT	.	TRBJ2-3	TRBV30	TRBD2
CASSRVAGGRDEQFF	TGTGCCAGCAGCCGTGTAGCGGGGGGGCGTGATGAGCAGTTCTTC	once	TRBJ2-1	TRBV7-6	TRBD2
CASSQGTEAFF	TGTGCCAGCAGCCAAGGCACTGAAGCTTTCTTT	.	TRBJ1-1	TRBV9	.
CASSQDEGWNTGELFF	TGCGCCAGCAGCCAAGACGAAGGGTGGAACACCGGGGAGCTGTTTTTT	few	TRBJ2-2	TRBV4-1	.
CSVEPGGTYEQYF	TGCAGCGTTGAGCCGGGGGGGACCTACGAGCAGTACTTC	few	TRBJ2-7	TRBV29-1	TRBD2
CASSLRGLAGGFPYEQYF	TGTGCCAGCAGTTTAAGGGGACTAGCGGGAGGGTTCCCCTACGAGCAGTACTTC	.	TRBJ2-7	TRBV28	TRBD2
CASSLSPGQRDTQYF	TGTGCCAGCAGTTTATCACCAGGACAGAGAGATACGCAGTATTTT	few	TRBJ2-3	TRBV27	.
CSATVSNEQYF	TGCAGTGCCACGGTCTCTAACGAGCAGTACTTC	.	TRBJ2-7	TRBV20-1	.
CASSLIRVRTDTQYF	TGTGCCAGCAGTTTAATCCGGGTGCGCACAGATACGCAGTATTTT	.	TRBJ2-3	TRBV27	.
CSVETGPGTGELFF	TGCAGCGTTGAAACGGGCCCGGGGACCGGGGAGCTGTTTTTT	.	TRBJ2-2	TRBV29-1	.
CASSLLRTSTDTQYF	TGCGCCAGCAGCTTGCTTCGTACTAGCACAGATACGCAGTATTTT	.	TRBJ2-3	TRBV5-1	.
CASSSSGSRDYEQYF	TGTGCCAGCAGTAGCAGCGGGAGTAGAGACTACGAGCAGTACTTC	.	TRBJ2-7	TRBV7-9	TRBD2
CASSQEYLFWAVYEQYF	TGTGCCAGCAGCCAAGAATATCTCTTTTGGGCGGTCTACGAGCAGTACTTC	.	TRBJ2-7	TRBV4-2	.
CASSPSRDHTGELFF	TGTGCCAGCTCACCATCAAGGGACCACACCGGGGAGCTGTTTTTT	.	TRBJ2-2	TRBV18	.
CASSQEGWAEAFF	TGCGCCAGCAGCCAAGAAGGTTGGGCTGAAGCTTTCTTT	.	TRBJ1-1	TRBV4-1	.
CAWSTPGNTIYF	TGTGCCTGGAGTACGCCTGGAAACACCATATATTTT	few	TRBJ1-3	TRBV30	.
CASSLDPAGYYEQYF	TGTGCCAGCAGCTTAGACCCCGCTGGATACTACGAGCAGTACTTC	.	TRBJ2-7	TRBV7-9	.
CASSLGGTTEAFF	TGTGCCAGCAGTTTAGGGGGGACCACTGAAGCTTTCTTT	few	TRBJ1-1	TRBV5-6	.
CASSQGLSYEQYF	TGTGCCAGCAGTCAGGGGTTGTCCTACGAGCAGTACTTC	.	TRBJ2-7	TRBV6-6	.